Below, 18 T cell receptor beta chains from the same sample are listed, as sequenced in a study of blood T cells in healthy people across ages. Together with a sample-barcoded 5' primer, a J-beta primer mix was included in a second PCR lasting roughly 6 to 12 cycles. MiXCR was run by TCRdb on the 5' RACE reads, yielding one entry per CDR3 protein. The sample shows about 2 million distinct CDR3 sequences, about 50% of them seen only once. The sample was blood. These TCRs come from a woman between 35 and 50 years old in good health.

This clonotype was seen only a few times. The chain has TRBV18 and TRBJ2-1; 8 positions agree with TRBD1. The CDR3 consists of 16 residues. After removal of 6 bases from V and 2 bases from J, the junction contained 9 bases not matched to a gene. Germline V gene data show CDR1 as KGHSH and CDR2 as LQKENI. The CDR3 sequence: CASSTQGQVTYNEQFF. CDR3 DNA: TGTGCCAGCTCCACACAGGGACAGGTAACCTACAATGAGCAGTTCTTC.

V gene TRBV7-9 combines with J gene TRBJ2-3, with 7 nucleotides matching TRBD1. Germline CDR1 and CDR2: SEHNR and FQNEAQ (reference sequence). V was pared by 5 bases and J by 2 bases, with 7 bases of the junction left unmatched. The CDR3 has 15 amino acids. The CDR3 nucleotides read TGTGCCAGCAGCCCACTGGGACAGTCCACAGATACGCAGTATTTT. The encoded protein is CASSPLGQSTDTQYF.

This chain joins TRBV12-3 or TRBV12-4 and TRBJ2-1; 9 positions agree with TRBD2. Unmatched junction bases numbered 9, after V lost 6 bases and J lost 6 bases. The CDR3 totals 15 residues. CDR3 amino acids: CASRRRGGLGNEQFF. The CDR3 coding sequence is TGTGCCAGCAGACGGCGGGGGGGCCTAGGCAATGAGCAGTTCTTC.

CDR3: CASSFGRGVGNEQFF. Written as DNA, the CDR3 is TGCGCCAGCAGCTTTGGCAGGGGTGTTGGGAATGAGCAGTTCTTC. This rearrangement joins TRBV5-1 to TRBJ2-1; TRBD1 might be the D (6 bases). Germline CDR1 and CDR2: SGHRS and YFSETQ. The CDR3 has 15 residues. Trimming removed 2 bases at V and 7 bases at J, with 16 bases between.

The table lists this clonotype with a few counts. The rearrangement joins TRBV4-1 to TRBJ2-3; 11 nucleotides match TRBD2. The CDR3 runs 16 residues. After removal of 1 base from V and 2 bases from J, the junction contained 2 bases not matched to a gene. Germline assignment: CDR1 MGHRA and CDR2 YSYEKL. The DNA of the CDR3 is TGCGCCAGCAGCCAAGCGGGACTAGCGGCCACAGATACGCAGTATTTT. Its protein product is CASSQAGLAATDTQYF.

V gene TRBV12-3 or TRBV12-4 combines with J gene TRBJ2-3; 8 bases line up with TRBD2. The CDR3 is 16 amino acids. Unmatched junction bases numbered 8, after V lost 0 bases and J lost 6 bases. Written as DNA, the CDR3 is TGTGCCAGCAGTTTAGCGCTCCGGACTAGCTCCGATACGCAGTATTTT. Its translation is CASSLALRTSSDTQYF.

CDR3 sequence: CASSSVGQSYGYTF. Here the CDR3 DNA reads TGTGCCAGCAGTTCGGTAGGACAGTCCTATGGCTACACCTTC. The chain uses TRBV27 and TRBJ1-2; D possibly corresponds to TRBD1 (6 bases). Trimming took 4 bases from V and 4 from J, leaving 13 bases between them. Per the germline V gene, CDR1 is MNHEY and CDR2 is SMNVEV (reference sequence). CDR3 size: 14 residues.

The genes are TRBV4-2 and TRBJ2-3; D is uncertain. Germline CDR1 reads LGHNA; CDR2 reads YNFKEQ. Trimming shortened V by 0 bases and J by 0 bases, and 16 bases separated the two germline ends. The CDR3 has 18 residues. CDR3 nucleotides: TGTGCCAGCAGCCAAGAGGGCTTCCGCGTGACTAGCACAGATACGCAGTATTTT. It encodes CASSQEGFRVTSTDTQYF.

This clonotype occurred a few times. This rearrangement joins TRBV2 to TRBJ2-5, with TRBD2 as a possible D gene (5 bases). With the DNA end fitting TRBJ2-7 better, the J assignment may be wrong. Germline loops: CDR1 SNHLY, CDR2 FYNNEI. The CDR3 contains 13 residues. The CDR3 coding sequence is TGTGCCAGCAGCGACCCGGGGTTATACGAGCAGTACTTC. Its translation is CASSDPGLYEQYF.

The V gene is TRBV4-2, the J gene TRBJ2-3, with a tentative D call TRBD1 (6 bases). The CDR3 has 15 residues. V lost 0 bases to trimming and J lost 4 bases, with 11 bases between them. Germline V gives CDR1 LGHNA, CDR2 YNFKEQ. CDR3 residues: CASSQEVTGPDTQYF. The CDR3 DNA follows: TGTGCCAGCAGCCAAGAGGTAACAGGGCCAGATACGCAGTATTTT.

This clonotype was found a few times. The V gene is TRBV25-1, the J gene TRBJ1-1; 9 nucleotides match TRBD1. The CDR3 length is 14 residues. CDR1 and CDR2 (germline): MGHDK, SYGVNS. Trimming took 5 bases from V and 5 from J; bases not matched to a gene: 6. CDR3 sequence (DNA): TGTGCCAGCAGTCAGACAGGGGGATGGACTGAAGCTTTCTTT. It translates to CASSQTGGWTEAFF.

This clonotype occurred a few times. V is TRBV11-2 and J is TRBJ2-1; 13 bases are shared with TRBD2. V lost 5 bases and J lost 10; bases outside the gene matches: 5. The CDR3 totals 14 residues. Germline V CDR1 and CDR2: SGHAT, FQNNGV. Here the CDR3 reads CASSPVTSGGEQFF. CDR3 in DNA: TGTGCCAGCAGCCCAGTGACTAGCGGGGGGGAGCAGTTCTTC.

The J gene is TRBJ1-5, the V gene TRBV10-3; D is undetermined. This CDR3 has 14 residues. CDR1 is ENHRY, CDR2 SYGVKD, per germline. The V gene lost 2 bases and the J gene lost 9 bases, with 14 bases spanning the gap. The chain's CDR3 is CAISEAGVKGPQHF. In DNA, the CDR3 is TGTGCCATCAGTGAGGCGGGAGTCAAGGGGCCCCAGCATTTT.

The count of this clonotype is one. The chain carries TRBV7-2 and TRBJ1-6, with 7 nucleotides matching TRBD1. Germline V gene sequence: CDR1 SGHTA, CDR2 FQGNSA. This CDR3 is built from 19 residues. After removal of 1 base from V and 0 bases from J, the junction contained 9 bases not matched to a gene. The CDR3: CASSLESGTAISYNSPLHF. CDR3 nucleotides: TGTGCCAGCAGCTTAGAATCAGGGACAGCGATCTCCTATAATTCACCCCTCCACTTT.

CDR3 sequence reads: CASSSRQGPYGYTF. The CDR3, as DNA: TGTGCCAGCAGTTCCCGACAGGGGCCGTATGGCTACACCTTC. The chain recombines TRBV28 with TRBJ1-2, with 8 bases identical to TRBD1. J gave up 5 bases and V 4 bases, and 6 bases lay outside the gene matches. This CDR3 is 14 amino acids long. The germline gives CDR1 MDHEN, CDR2 SYDVKM.

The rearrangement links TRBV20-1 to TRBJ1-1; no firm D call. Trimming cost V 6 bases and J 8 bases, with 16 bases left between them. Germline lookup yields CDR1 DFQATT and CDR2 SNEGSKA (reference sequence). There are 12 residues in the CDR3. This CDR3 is CSASVKGWEAFF. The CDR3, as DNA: TGCAGTGCCTCCGTAAAAGGGTGGGAAGCTTTCTTT.

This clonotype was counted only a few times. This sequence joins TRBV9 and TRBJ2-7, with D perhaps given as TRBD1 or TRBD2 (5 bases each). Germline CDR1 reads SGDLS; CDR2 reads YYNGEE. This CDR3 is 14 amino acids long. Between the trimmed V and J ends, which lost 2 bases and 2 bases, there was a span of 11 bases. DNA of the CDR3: TGTGCCAGCAGCGTCGGGGCTTCGACCTACGAGCAGTACTTC. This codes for CASSVGASTYEQYF.

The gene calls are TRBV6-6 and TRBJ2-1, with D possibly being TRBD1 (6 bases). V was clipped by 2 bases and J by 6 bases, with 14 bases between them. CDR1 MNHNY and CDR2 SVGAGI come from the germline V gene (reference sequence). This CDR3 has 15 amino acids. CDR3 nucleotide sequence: TGTGCCAGCAGTTACCGCGACGGGGACATCAATGAGCAGTTCTTC. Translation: CASSYRDGDINEQFF.